This T cell receptor beta chain comes out of a study of OX40 agonist ivuxolimab in advanced cancers. Deletions cut 4 bases from V and 0 bases from J, with 4 bases between. This CDR3 has 12 amino acids. Germline-derived CDR1 and CDR2 are SGHNT and YYREEE (reference sequence). This clone was recorded once. The assay was immunoSEQ multiplex PCR, and TCRdb's table has in-frame clones only and misses some. The data contain under 85,000 clones, approximately 85% of them singletons. The sequences come from CD4+ or CD8+ T cells sorted from blood, collected in a trial of the OX40 agonist ivuxolimab. This chain connects TRBV5-4 to TRBJ1-2; the D is unclear. The receptor was derived from an adult with an advanced solid tumor such as melanoma, head and neck, liver or kidney cancer. The CDR3 region has the DNA TGTGCCAGCAGCCATCCTAACTATGGCTACACCTTC. Protein: CASSHPNYGYTF.